These 5 T cell receptor beta chains came from one sample sequenced in a study of T cells in localized non-small cell lung cancer. Generated by immunoSEQ multiplex PCR, the TCRdb table keeps only in-frame clones and is missing some. The table has roughly 1,700 clones, 20% to 25% seen once. The sequencing used normal lung tissue next to the tumor, collected before any cancer treatment. These receptors all stem from a man aged 35 to 70 with stage III lung adenocarcinoma.

This chain links TRBV11-3 with TRBJ1-6, with D hard to call. Germline assignment: CDR1 SGHNT and CDR2 YENEEA. With 3 bases removed from V and 10 bases from J, the gap between germline ends came to 13 bases. This CDR3 spans 14 amino acids. CDR3 bases: TGTGCCAGCAGCTTGCGGGCGCGGGGATCACCCCTCCACTTT. Protein product: CASSLRARGSPLHF.

This clone was seen a few times. The chain couples TRBV28 to TRBJ1-2, with D tentatively TRBD1 (5 bases). Germline loops: CDR1 MDHEN, CDR2 SYDVKM. The V end was cut by 3 bases, the J end by 5 bases, with 7 bases between. This CDR3 has 12 amino acids. CDR3 in amino acids: CASSFQGYGYTF. The CDR3 region has the DNA TGTGCCAGCAGTTTCCAGGGTTATGGCTACACCTTC.

V and J are TRBV19 and TRBJ2-7; 8 bases are shared with TRBD1. Germline trimming cut 5 bases from V and 3 bases from J; bases unmatched to any gene: 3. The CDR3 loop spans 13 amino acids. Germline V CDR1 and CDR2: LNHDA, SQIVND (reference sequence). As DNA, the CDR3 is TGTGCCAGTAGTCCAGGGGGCCGCTACGAGCAGTACTTC. Its protein is CASSPGGRYEQYF. Drawing the rest from reference TRBV19 and TRBJ2-7, the complete variable domain is DGGITQSPKYLFRKEGQNVTLSCEQNLNHDAMYWYRQDPGQGLRLIYYSQIVNDFQKGDIAEGYSVSREKKESFPLTVTSAQKNPTAFYLCASSPGGRYEQYFGPGTRLTVT.

The chain joins TRBV9 to TRBJ2-1, with 8 positions matching TRBD1. Trimming cost V 1 base and J 8 bases; bases outside gene matches: 8. Germline assignment: CDR1 SGDLS and CDR2 YYNGEE. This CDR3 has 15 residues. The CDR3 coding sequence is TGTGCCAGCAGCGTACGACAGGGGCCGGTAGATGAGCAGTTCTTC. It specifies CASSVRQGPVDEQFF. The entire variable domain, with the rest obtained from reference TRBV9 and TRBJ2-1, is as follows: DSGVTQTPKHLITATGQRVTLRCSPRSGDLSVYWYQQSLDQGLQFLIQYYNGEERAKGNILERFSAQQFPDLHSELNLSSLELGDSALYFCASSVRQGPVDEQFFGPGTRLTVL.

The chain has TRBV14 and TRBJ2-1; D could derive from TRBD1 or TRBD2 (5 bases each). V lost 0 bases, J lost 16 bases, and 16 bases lay in between. The germline gives CDR1 SGHDN, CDR2 FVKESK. The CDR3 has 13 amino acids. The CDR3 protein is CASSQDKGTSVFF. As DNA, the CDR3 is TGTGCCAGCAGCCAAGATAAAGGGACCTCTGTTTTCTTC.